This T cell receptor (beta chain) was identified during a study of blood T cell repertoires in COVID-19. Study at large: Donors in the United States, Italy and Spain gave samples during acute or convalescent COVID-19. PBMCs, B-cell-depleted T cells, or T cells provided the cDNA or gDNA that made up the material.

Germline V gene lookup returns CDR1 SEHNR and CDR2 FQNEAQ (reference sequence). The V end was cut by 6 bases, the J end by 7 bases, with 12 bases between. The CDR3 runs 13 residues. Authors' processing steps: Quantification of nucleated cells was approximated via reference gene primer amplification. Sequencing was performed with immunoSEQ multiplex PCR; in TCRdb, only in-frame clones are kept and a portion is missing. That table is the source of V, J and clone size, and D and trimming were worked out from the DNA. The data hold about 380,000 clones, with 85% observed a single time. This sequence originates from a woman between 18 and 29 years old with acute or convalescent COVID-19. The gene calls are TRBV7-9 and TRBJ1-4; D perhaps matches TRBD1 (6 bases). The sequenced material came from peripheral blood. CDR3 protein: CASRGGGGEKLFF. CDR3 in DNA: TGTGCCAGCAGAGGGGGAGGGGGTGAAAAACTGTTTTTT.